The 11 T cell receptor beta chains in this list originate from one sample, sequenced in a study of tumor-infiltrating lymphocytes in glioblastoma multiforme. TCRB libraries came from RNA via three nested multiplex PCR rounds. TCRdb processed the multiplex PCR reads anew with MiXCR; each CDR3 protein has one entry. The table records 20,000 or so distinct CDR3 sequences, 55% to 70% of them present only once. Specimen: peripheral blood. Receptors were obtained from a male donor with glioblastoma.

This clonotype has a single count. Given a much more abundant clone one base away, this may be a read error. V gene TRBV10-3 combines with J gene TRBJ2-7, with 7 bases fitting TRBD2. Germline V lookup: CDR1 ENHRY, CDR2 SYGVKD. Trimming cost V 8 bases and J 5 bases; bases outside gene matches: 18. The CDR3 covers 16 residues. CDR3: CAIGVTRGRAGNEQYF. As DNA, the CDR3 is TGTGCCATCGGGGTGACTAGAGGGAGGGCCGGGAACGAGCAGTACTTC.

Notes on this clonotype: Since a much larger clone is just one base distant, this may be a read error. The chain joins TRBV5-1 to TRBJ2-7, with a tentative D call TRBD2 (5 bases). Trimming cost V 0 bases and J 6 bases, with 13 bases left between them. The CDR3 runs 14 residues. Germline assignment: CDR1 SGHRS and CDR2 YFSETQ. CDR3 residues: CASSLGLFSIEQYF. The CDR3 DNA reads as TGCGCCAGCAGCTTGGGACTATTTAGCATCGAGCAGTACTTC. The complete variable domain, with remaining parts taken from reference TRBV5-1 and TRBJ2-7, reads KAGVTQTPRYLIKTRGQQVTLSCSPISGHRSVSWYQQTPGQGLQFLFEYFSETQRNKGNFPGRFSGRQFSNSRSEMNVSTLELGDSALYLCASSLGLFSIEQYFGPGTRLTVT.

In regard to this clonotype: The junction differs from germline at one of its ends, possibly a read error. V is TRBV29-1 and J is TRBJ1-2; TRBD1 is a possible D gene (5 bases). Germline V gives CDR1 SQVTM, CDR2 ANQGSEA. The CDR3 spans 14 residues. CDR3 residues: CSVGMVGVSHGYTF. As DNA, the CDR3 is TGTAGCGTTGGAATGGTAGGGGTTTCGCATGGCTACACCTTC.

This clonotype was found once. This clone may be a read error of a much larger clone one base away. The V call is TRBV29-1, the J call TRBJ2-7; tentatively, D is TRBD1 (6 bases). Germline CDR1 reads SQVTM; CDR2 reads ANQGSEA. The CDR3 consists of 14 residues. The CDR3 is CSVEGVNREGEEYF. In nucleotides, the CDR3 is TGCAGCGTTGAAGGAGTTAACAGGGAAGGCGAGGAGTACTTC.

A remark on this clonotype: One end of the junction does not line up with germline, which may come from a read error. The chain has TRBV11-2 and TRBJ2-2; D ambiguous. The CDR3 is made up of 15 amino acids. Germline values: CDR1 SGHAT, CDR2 FQNNGV. This CDR3 is CASSLFGLNTWELFF. CDR3 DNA sequence: TGTGCCAGCAGCCTTTTTGGCTTGAACACCTGGGAGCTGTTTTTT.

A remark on this clonotype: At one end, the junction sequence differs from germline, possibly due to a read error. V and J are TRBV6-1 and TRBJ1-1; D is uncertain. The CDR3 consists of 13 residues. CDR1 is MNHNS and CDR2 is SASEGT in the germline V gene. CDR3 bases: TGTGCCAGCAGTGTCAGACCAGACACTGTAGCTTTCTTC. Residues: CASSVRPDTVAFF.

This clonotype showed up just once. The J gene is TRBJ2-7, the V gene TRBV7-2, with D unclear. Trimming stripped 3 bases from V and 0 bases from J, with 12 bases between. The CDR3 covers 15 residues. CDR1 and CDR2 from the germline V gene are SGHTA and FQGNSA. For the CDR3, the DNA is TGTGCCAGCAGCTTGGGGAACGCTCTCTCCTACGAGCAGTACTTC. Translating gives CASSLGNALSYEQYF.

This clonotype was recorded at least ten times. The chain is built from TRBV7-9 and TRBJ2-5; 10 nucleotides agree with TRBD2. This CDR3 region has 18 residues. Germline lookup yields CDR1 SEHNR and CDR2 FQNEAQ (reference sequence). Trimming cost V 5 bases and J 1 base; bases outside gene matches: 13. CDR3 nucleotides: TGTGCCAGCAGCCCAGCCGCCTCTAGCGGGAGATCCCAAGAGACCCAGTACTTC. Translation gives CASSPAASSGRSQETQYF. Full variable domain (outside the CDR3, taken from reference TRBV7-9 and TRBJ2-5): DTGVSQNPRHKITKRGQNVTFRCDPISEHNRLYWYRQTLGQGPEFLTYFQNEAQLEKSRLLSDRFSAERPKGSFSTLEIQRTEQGDSAMYLCASSPAASSGRSQETQYFGPGTRLLVL.

With regard to this clonotype: A read error may produce the germline difference seen at one junction end. This chain uses TRBV19 with TRBJ1-2, with TRBD1 matching 7 bases. Germline assignment: CDR1 LNHDA and CDR2 SQIVND (reference sequence). This CDR3 has 14 residues. This CDR3 is CASSIEGTAYGCTF. DNA of the CDR3: TGTGCCAGTAGTATAGAAGGGACAGCCTATGGCTGCACCTTC.

This sequence joins TRBV12-3 or TRBV12-4 and TRBJ2-7, with TRBD2 as a possible D gene (6 bases). Between the trimmed V and J ends, which lost 1 base and 2 bases, there was a span of 12 bases. The CDR3 runs 15 residues. CDR3 sequence (DNA): TGTGCCAGCAGTTTAGGGGGGGAGCTCCCCTACGAGCAGTACTTC. Protein sequence: CASSLGGELPYEQYF.

Turning to this clonotype: A junction boundary mismatches the germline segment, possibly from a read error. This chain joins TRBV11-2 and TRBJ2-1; D may be TRBD1 (5 bases). The CDR3 totals 14 residues. The germline CDR1 and CDR2 sequences are SGHAT and FQNNGV. In DNA, the CDR3 is TGCGCCAGCAGCTTAGGGGTCGGCCACAATGAGCAGTTCTTC. This encodes CASSLGVGHNEQFF. The full variable domain, with the rest looked up from reference TRBV11-2 and TRBJ2-1, is EAGVAQSPRYKIIEKRQSVAFWCNPISGHATLYWYQQILGQGPKLLIQFQNNGVVDDSQLPKDRFSAERLKGVDSTLKIQPAKLEDSAVYLCASSLGVGHNEQFFGPGTRLTVL.